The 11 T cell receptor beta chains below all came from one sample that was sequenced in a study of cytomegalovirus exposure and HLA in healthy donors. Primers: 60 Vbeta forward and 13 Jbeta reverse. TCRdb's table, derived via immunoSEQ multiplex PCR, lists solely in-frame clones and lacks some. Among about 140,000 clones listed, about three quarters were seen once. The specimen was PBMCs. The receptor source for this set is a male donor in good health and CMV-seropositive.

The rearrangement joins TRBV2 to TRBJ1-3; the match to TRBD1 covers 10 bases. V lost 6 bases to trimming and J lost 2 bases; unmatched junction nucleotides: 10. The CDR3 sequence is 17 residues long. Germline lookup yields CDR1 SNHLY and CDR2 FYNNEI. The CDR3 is CASSPRDRGLAGNTIYF. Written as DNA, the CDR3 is TGTGCCAGCAGCCCCCGGGACAGGGGTCTAGCTGGAAACACCATATATTTT.

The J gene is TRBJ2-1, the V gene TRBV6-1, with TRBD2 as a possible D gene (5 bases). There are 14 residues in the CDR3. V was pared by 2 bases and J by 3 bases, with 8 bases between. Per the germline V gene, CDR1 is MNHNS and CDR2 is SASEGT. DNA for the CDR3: TGTGCCAGCAGTGAAACCCGGGACTACAATGAGCAGTTCTTC. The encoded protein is CASSETRDYNEQFF.

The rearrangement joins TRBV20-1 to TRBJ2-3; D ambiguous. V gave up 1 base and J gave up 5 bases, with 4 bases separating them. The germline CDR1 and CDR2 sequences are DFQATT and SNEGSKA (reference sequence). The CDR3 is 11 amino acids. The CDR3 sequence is CSARAGDTQYF. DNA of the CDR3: TGCAGTGCTAGAGCGGGAGATACGCAGTATTTT.

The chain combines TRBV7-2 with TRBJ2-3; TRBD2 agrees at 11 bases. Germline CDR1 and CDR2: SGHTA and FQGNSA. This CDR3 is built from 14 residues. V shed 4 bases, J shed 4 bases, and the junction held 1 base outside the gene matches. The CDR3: CASSSGLAADTQYF. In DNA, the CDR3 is TGTGCCAGCAGCTCGGGACTAGCGGCAGATACGCAGTATTTT.

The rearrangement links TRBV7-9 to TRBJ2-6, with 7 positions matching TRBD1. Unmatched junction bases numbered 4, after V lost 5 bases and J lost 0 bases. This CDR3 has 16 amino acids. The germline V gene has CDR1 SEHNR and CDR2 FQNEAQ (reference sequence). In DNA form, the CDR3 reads TGTGCCAGCAGCCCAAACAGGGGCTCTGGGGCCAACGTCCTGACTTTC. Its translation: CASSPNRGSGANVLTF.

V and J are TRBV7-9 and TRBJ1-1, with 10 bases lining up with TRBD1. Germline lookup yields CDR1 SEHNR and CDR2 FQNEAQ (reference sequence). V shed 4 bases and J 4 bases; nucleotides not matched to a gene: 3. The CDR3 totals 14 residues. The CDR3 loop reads CASSSGQGSTEAFF. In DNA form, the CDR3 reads TGTGCCAGCAGCTCGGGACAGGGGAGCACTGAAGCTTTCTTT.

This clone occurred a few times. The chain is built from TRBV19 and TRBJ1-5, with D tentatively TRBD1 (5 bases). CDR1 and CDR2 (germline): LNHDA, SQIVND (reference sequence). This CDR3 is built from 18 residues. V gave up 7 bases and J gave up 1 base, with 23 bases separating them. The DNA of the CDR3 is TGTGCCAGTACGATTTCGGCTGGGGCTTCTGGAAGCAATCAGCCCCAGCATTTT. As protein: CASTISAGASGSNQPQHF.

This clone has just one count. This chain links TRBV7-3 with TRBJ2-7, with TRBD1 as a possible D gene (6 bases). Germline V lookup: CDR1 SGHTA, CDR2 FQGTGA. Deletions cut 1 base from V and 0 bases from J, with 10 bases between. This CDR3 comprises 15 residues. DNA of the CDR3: TGTGCCAGCAGCTTAAGCTCAGGGGTCTCCTACGAGCAGTACTTC. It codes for CASSLSSGVSYEQYF.

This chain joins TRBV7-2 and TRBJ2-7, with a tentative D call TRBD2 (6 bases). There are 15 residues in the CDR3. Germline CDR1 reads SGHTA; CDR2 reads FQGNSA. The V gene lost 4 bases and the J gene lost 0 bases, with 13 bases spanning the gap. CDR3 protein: CASSSGLTRSYEQYF. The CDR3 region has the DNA TGTGCCAGCAGCTCGGGACTGACTCGCTCCTACGAGCAGTACTTC. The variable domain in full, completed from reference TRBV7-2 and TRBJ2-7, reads GAGVSQSPSNKVTEKGKDVELRCDPISGHTALYWYRQSLGQGLEFLIYFQGNSAPDKSGLPSDRFSAERTGGSVSTLTIQRTQQEDSAVYLCASSSGLTRSYEQYFGPGTRLTVT.

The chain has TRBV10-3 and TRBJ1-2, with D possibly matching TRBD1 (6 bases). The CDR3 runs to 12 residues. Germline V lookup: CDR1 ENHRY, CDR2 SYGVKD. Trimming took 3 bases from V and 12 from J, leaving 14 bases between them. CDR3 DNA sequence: TGTGCCATCAGTGAAACAGGGTTAGGCCACACCTTC. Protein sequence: CAISETGLGHTF.

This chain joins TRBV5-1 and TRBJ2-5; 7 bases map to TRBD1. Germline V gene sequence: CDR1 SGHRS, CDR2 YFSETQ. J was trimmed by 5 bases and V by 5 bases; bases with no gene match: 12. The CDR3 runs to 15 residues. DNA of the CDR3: TGCGCCAGCAGTTACAGGGGCGCAGTGGGGGAGACCCAGTACTTC. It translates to CASSYRGAVGETQYF.